This is a list of T cell receptor beta chains from one sample in a study of control samples from healthy donors and cancer patients. TCRdb's table, derived via immunoSEQ multiplex PCR, lists solely in-frame clones and lacks some. Here the sample spans more than 45,000 clones, around 93% being singletons. Material: PBMCs. The source is a man younger than 40 with colorectal cancer. CDR3s include the opening cysteine and the closing phenylalanine or tryptophan. D genes are given only for firm matches. Expanded clones get a size class; other rows say once, few or many, or leave the size out.

j_gene: TRBJ2-1
abundance: .
d_gene: TRBD1
v_gene: TRBV2
CDR3aa: CASSEGDRGNEQFF

j_gene: TRBJ1-2
abundance: .
d_gene: TRBD1
v_gene: TRBV29-1
CDR3aa: CSAIPGQGDGYTF

j_gene: TRBJ1-2
abundance: .
d_gene: .
v_gene: TRBV11-2
CDR3aa: CASALPGHAREGYTF

j_gene: TRBJ1-1
abundance: once
d_gene: .
v_gene: TRBV30
CDR3aa: CAWRKQGTTEAFF

j_gene: TRBJ1-1
abundance: .
d_gene: .
v_gene: TRBV7-8
CDR3aa: CASSPQLGSTEAFF

j_gene: TRBJ2-3
abundance: .
d_gene: TRBD2
v_gene: TRBV7-2
CDR3aa: CASSLRGGGGAPDTQYF

j_gene: TRBJ2-2
abundance: .
d_gene: TRBD1
v_gene: TRBV28
CDR3aa: CASSLTGGAVGELFF

j_gene: TRBJ2-3
abundance: .
d_gene: .
v_gene: TRBV2
CDR3aa: CASSDFHTDTQYF

j_gene: TRBJ1-6
abundance: .
d_gene: TRBD1
v_gene: TRBV27
CDR3aa: CASSLIVGQGASVYGSPLHF

j_gene: TRBJ2-3
abundance: .
d_gene: TRBD1
v_gene: TRBV6-5
CDR3aa: CASSLDRGKTDTQYF

j_gene: TRBJ1-2
abundance: .
d_gene: TRBD1
v_gene: TRBV20-1
CDR3aa: CSASGTGLYGYTF

j_gene: TRBJ2-3
abundance: .
d_gene: .
v_gene: TRBV5-8
CDR3aa: CASSWDLRVSQYF

j_gene: TRBJ2-1
abundance: .
d_gene: TRBD1
v_gene: TRBV24-1
CDR3aa: CATSDSDRGRNNEQFF

j_gene: TRBJ2-7
abundance: .
d_gene: .
v_gene: TRBV7-8
CDR3aa: CASSSLDGTYEQYF

j_gene: TRBJ1-1
abundance: .
d_gene: TRBD1
v_gene: TRBV5-1
CDR3aa: CASSLGQATEAFF

j_gene: TRBJ2-3
abundance: .
d_gene: .
v_gene: TRBV9
CDR3aa: CASSVAPTASTDTQYF

j_gene: TRBJ2-4
abundance: .
d_gene: TRBD2
v_gene: TRBV5-6
CDR3aa: CASSLGLASHIQYF

j_gene: TRBJ1-6
abundance: .
d_gene: .
v_gene: TRBV5-1
CDR3aa: CASSLDRDNSPLHF

j_gene: TRBJ2-1
abundance: .
d_gene: .
v_gene: TRBV6-5
CDR3aa: CASSVSRGSYNEQFF

j_gene: TRBJ1-1
abundance: .
d_gene: .
v_gene: TRBV6-1
CDR3aa: CASSEVVGRGNTEAFF

j_gene: TRBJ1-3
abundance: .
d_gene: .
v_gene: TRBV4-3
CDR3aa: CASSPGVPGNTIYF

j_gene: TRBJ1-1
abundance: once
d_gene: .
v_gene: TRBV5-1
CDR3aa: CASSLESPFRVTEAFF

j_gene: TRBJ1-1
abundance: .
d_gene: .
v_gene: TRBV30
CDR3aa: CARAPPENTEAFF

j_gene: TRBJ1-2
abundance: .
d_gene: .
v_gene: TRBV5-8
CDR3aa: CASSSIGQRFYGYTF

j_gene: TRBJ1-1
abundance: .
d_gene: TRBD1
v_gene: TRBV4-3
CDR3aa: CASSQDPRGRTEAFF

j_gene: TRBJ1-2
abundance: .
d_gene: .
v_gene: TRBV24-1
CDR3aa: CATSETGYGYTF

j_gene: TRBJ2-1
abundance: .
d_gene: TRBD1
v_gene: TRBV19
CDR3aa: CASSTSGQGTYNEQFF

j_gene: TRBJ1-2
abundance: .
d_gene: .
v_gene: TRBV2
CDR3aa: CASSELSSQRFTF

j_gene: TRBJ2-2
abundance: .
d_gene: TRBD2
v_gene: TRBV19
CDR3aa: CASSRGRYGGGAPNTGELFF

j_gene: TRBJ2-1
abundance: .
d_gene: .
v_gene: TRBV5-4
CDR3aa: CASSSPHRAHDEQFF

j_gene: TRBJ2-1
abundance: .
d_gene: .
v_gene: TRBV18
CDR3aa: CASSQTGTSEQFF

j_gene: TRBJ2-3
abundance: .
d_gene: TRBD2
v_gene: TRBV24-1
CDR3aa: CATSDFGGETQIITDTQYF

j_gene: TRBJ2-5
abundance: .
d_gene: TRBD2
v_gene: TRBV3-1/TRBV3-2
CDR3aa: CASSQRLAGGEETQYF

j_gene: TRBJ1-2
abundance: few
d_gene: .
v_gene: TRBV6-6
CDR3aa: CASSQQRGDGYGYTF

j_gene: TRBJ2-1
abundance: once
d_gene: TRBD2
v_gene: TRBV20-1
CDR3aa: CSASTASGGPSSLLYNEQFF

j_gene: TRBJ1-6
abundance: .
d_gene: .
v_gene: TRBV30
CDR3aa: CAWSLPPVETANSPLHF

j_gene: TRBJ1-2
abundance: .
d_gene: .
v_gene: TRBV5-4
CDR3aa: CASSLRGGGYTF

j_gene: TRBJ2-2
abundance: .
d_gene: .
v_gene: TRBV7-2
CDR3aa: CASSLVGEVIGELFF

j_gene: TRBJ1-1
abundance: .
d_gene: .
v_gene: TRBV7-2
CDR3aa: CASSFSGTNTEAFF

j_gene: TRBJ1-2
abundance: .
d_gene: .
v_gene: TRBV19
CDR3aa: CASTQTEPTYGYTF

j_gene: TRBJ1-6
abundance: once
d_gene: TRBD1
v_gene: TRBV19
CDR3aa: CASTPTGQNNSPLHF

j_gene: TRBJ2-1
abundance: .
d_gene: .
v_gene: TRBV4-3
CDR3aa: CASSQALLDSNNEQFF